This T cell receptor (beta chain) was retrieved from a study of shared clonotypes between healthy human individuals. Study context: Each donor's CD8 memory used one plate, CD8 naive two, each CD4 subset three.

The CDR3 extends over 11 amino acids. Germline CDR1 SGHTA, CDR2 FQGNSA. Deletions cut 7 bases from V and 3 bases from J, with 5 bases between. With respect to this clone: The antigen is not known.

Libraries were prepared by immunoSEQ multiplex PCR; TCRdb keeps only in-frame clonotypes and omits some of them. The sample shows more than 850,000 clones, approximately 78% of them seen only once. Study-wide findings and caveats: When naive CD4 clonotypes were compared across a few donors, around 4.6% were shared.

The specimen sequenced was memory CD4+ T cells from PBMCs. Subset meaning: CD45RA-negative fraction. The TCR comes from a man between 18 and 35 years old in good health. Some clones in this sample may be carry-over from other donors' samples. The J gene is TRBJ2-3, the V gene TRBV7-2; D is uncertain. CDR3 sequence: CASTFTDTQYF. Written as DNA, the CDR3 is TGTGCCAGCACCTTTACAGATACGCAGTATTTT.